The sequence of this T cell receptor beta chain was determined in a study of tumor-infiltrating lymphocytes in primary liver carcinoma. cDNA specific to TCR beta was made from around 470 ng of total RNA, with a constant-region primer employed for priming. The TCR beta library was amplified through three nested multiplex PCR rounds in a modified ARM-PCR procedure. With TRBV1-TRBV30 forward primers and a C-beta reverse primer, the first two PCR rounds were run for around 10 cycles each. TCRdb independently ran MiXCR on the multiplex PCR reads; one entry per CDR3 protein. This sample carries approximately 100,000 distinct CDR3 sequences, approximately 70% of them seen once, and the ten largest clones take more than 10%. About this clonotype: One junction end disagrees with the germline gene, perhaps due to a read error.

The germline V gene has CDR1 MNHNY and CDR2 SVGAGI (reference sequence). This CDR3 spans 17 amino acids. For each extraction, RNA and DNA were obtained together from approximately 20-30 mg of unsorted bulk tissue. Surgery removed the patients' primary liver carcinoma. Chronic HBV infection affected patients, none of whom had received treatment. Five distinct regions per tumor were sampled. Whichever tumor sample was examined, it had over 80% viable tumor cells. The sequenced material came from liver tumor tissue from sampling region 2. Documented subset: tumor region T2, inferior pole. The receptor comes from a woman aged 60-75 years with primary liver carcinoma and hepatitis B virus infection. The chain has TRBV6-6 and TRBJ2-1, with 15 positions matching TRBD2. CDR3 nucleotide sequence: TGTGCCGGCAGCTGCAGCTCCGAGGGACTAGCGGGAGGAGAGCAGTTCTTC. Its translation: CAGSCSSEGLAGGEQFF.